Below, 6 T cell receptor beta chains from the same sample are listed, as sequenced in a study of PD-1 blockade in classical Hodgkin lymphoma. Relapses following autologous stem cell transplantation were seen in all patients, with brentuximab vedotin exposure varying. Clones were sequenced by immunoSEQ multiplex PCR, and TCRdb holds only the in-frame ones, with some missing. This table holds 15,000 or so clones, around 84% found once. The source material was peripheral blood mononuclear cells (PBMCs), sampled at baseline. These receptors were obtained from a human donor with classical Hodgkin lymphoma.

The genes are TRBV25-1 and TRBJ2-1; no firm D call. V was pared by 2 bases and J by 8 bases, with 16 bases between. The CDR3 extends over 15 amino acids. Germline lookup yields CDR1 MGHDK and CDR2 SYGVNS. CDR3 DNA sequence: TGTGCCAGCAGTGAAAGTCTGCGCGCGTGGGATGAGCAGTTCTTC. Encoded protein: CASSESLRAWDEQFF.

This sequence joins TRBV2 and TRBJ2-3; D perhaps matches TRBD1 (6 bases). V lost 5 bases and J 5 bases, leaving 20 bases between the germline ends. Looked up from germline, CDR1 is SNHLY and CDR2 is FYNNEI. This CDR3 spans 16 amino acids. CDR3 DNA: TGTGCCAGCAGTTTCGACAGCGGACAGATTAAAGATACGCAGTATTTT. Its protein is CASSFDSGQIKDTQYF.

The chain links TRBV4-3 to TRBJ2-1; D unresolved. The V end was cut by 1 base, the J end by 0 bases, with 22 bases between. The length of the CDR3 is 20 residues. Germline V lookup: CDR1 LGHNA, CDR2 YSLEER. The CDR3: CASSQVEHSQRPSSYNEQFF. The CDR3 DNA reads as TGCGCCAGCAGCCAAGTGGAGCACTCCCAACGGCCTAGCTCCTACAATGAGCAGTTCTTC.

CDR3 in amino acids: CASSGDSWTGEVLGNQPQHF. The CDR3 coding sequence is TGTGCCAGCAGTGGGGACTCCTGGACAGGGGAGGTACTAGGAAATCAGCCCCAGCATTTT. The chain carries TRBV6-1 and TRBJ1-5; TRBD1 matches at 9 bases. This CDR3 spans 20 amino acids. The V gene's germline CDR1 is MNHNS and CDR2 SASEGT. The V gene end was trimmed by 4 bases and the J gene end by 4 bases; junction bases not matched to a gene: 20.

The CDR3 sequence: CASSQLIPFQGSDTF. DNA of the CDR3: TGCGCCAGCAGCCAGCTGATTCCTTTCCAGGGTTCTGACACCTTC. The chain is built from TRBV4-1 and TRBJ1-2; D may be TRBD1 (5 bases). CDR1 is MGHRA and CDR2 is YSYEKL in the germline V gene. This CDR3 is built from 15 residues. V was clipped by 3 bases and J by 12 bases, with 23 bases between them.

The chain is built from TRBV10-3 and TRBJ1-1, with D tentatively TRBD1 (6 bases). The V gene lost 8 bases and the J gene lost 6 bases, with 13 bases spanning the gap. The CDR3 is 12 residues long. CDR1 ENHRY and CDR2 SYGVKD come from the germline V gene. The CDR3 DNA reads TGTGCCATCGGCAGGGGTTGGGCTGAAGCTTTCTTT. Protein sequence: CAIGRGWAEAFF.